These 8 T cell receptor beta chains share one sample of origin, sequenced in a study of vaccination effects on CD4 cells after COVID-19. Measured with immunoSEQ multiplex PCR; TCRdb has only the in-frame clones, and not every one. The table lists about 61,000 clones, roughly 79% of them singletons. Sequencing followed a ViraFEST assay step that expanded antigen-specific CD4+ T cells with viral peptide pools. Researchers isolated CD4+ T cells once approximately eleven days of culture had elapsed. Their antigens remain unidentified. The sample here was CD4+ T cells from PBMCs cultured with HCoV-229E spike peptides, taken before COVID-19 vaccination. The receptors were sampled from a human donor who received a COVID-19 vaccine.

CDR3 DNA sequence: TGCAGCGTTGGCCTCGTTCGGGACACTGAAGCTTTCTTT. Translated: CSVGLVRDTEAFF. The rearrangement joins TRBV29-1 to TRBJ1-1; D gene uncertain. V lost 4 bases, J lost 3 bases, and 12 bases lay in between. Germline V gene data show CDR1 as SQVTM and CDR2 as ANQGSEA. The CDR3 has 13 residues.

This sequence joins TRBV7-2 and TRBJ1-2, with TRBD1 matching over 7 bases. CDR1 is SGHTA and CDR2 is FQGNSA in the germline V gene. The J segment lost 5 bases and the V segment lost 4 bases, leaving 7 bases of the junction unmatched. CDR3 size: 14 residues. The DNA of the CDR3 is TGTGCCAGCAGCTCAACCCCGACAGGGTATGGCTACACCTTC. Translating it yields CASSSTPTGYGYTF.

The chain has TRBV5-4 and TRBJ2-5; D possibly corresponds to TRBD2 (6 bases). The ends were cut back, 0 bases at V and 1 base at J, with 13 bases in the middle. The CDR3 covers 16 residues. The germline CDR1 and CDR2 sequences are SGHNT and YYREEE (reference sequence). CDR3 region: CASSLVGSLSQETQYF. The CDR3 DNA follows: TGTGCCAGCAGCTTGGTCGGGAGTCTTTCCCAAGAGACCCAGTACTTC.

V usage is TRBV25-1 and J usage is TRBJ1-3; a possible D gene is TRBD1 (6 bases). This CDR3 is built from 16 residues. Trimming took 4 bases from V and 0 from J, leaving 13 bases between them. Germline V gives CDR1 MGHDK, CDR2 SYGVNS. This chain's CDR3 is CASSVGGQSSGNTIYF. The CDR3 DNA reads as TGTGCCAGCAGTGTGGGGGGGCAAAGCTCTGGAAACACCATATATTTT.

The CDR3 nucleotides are TGCGCCAGCAGCCCCCGCCCCGGTCCAGATACGCAGTATTTT. Its protein is CASSPRPGPDTQYF. The chain combines TRBV5-1 with TRBJ2-3; D is undetermined. The CDR3 has 14 amino acids. Trimming shortened V by 4 bases and J by 4 bases, and 13 bases separated the two germline ends. Per germline, CDR1 SGHRS and CDR2 YFSETQ. The full variable domain, rest sourced from reference TRBV5-1 and TRBJ2-3, is KAGVTQTPRYLIKTRGQQVTLSCSPISGHRSVSWYQQTPGQGLQFLFEYFSETQRNKGNFPGRFSGRQFSNSRSEMNVSTLELGDSALYLCASSPRPGPDTQYFGPGTRLTVL.

The chain has TRBV6-2 or TRBV6-3 and TRBJ2-2, with TRBD2 matching 10 bases. The CDR3 consists of 16 residues. V was pared by 6 bases and J by 3 bases, with 7 bases of the junction left unmatched. From germline, CDR1 is MNHEY and CDR2 SVGEGT. CDR3 protein: CASSSGTSAYTGELFF. Here the CDR3 DNA reads TGTGCCAGCAGCTCCGGGACTAGCGCTTACACCGGGGAGCTGTTTTTT.

This clone was found once. This rearrangement joins TRBV5-6 to TRBJ2-1; D not certain. This CDR3 comprises 14 residues. Germline lookup yields CDR1 SGHDT and CDR2 YYEEEE. V lost 1 base, J lost 10 bases, and 15 bases lay in between. CDR3 sequence reads: CASSLLLPGQEQFF. In DNA, the CDR3 is TGTGCCAGCAGCTTGTTATTGCCGGGCCAGGAGCAGTTCTTC. Using reference TRBV5-6 and TRBJ2-1 for the parts outside the CDR3, the full variable domain is DAGVTQSPTHLIKTRGQQVTLRCSPKSGHDTVSWYQQALGQGPQFIFQYYEEEERQRGNFPDRFSGHQFPNYSSELNVNALLLGDSALYLCASSLLLPGQEQFFGPGTRLTVL.

The V and J genes are TRBV28 and TRBJ1-3; possible D gene TRBD1, 6 bases. The CDR3 has 16 residues. From germline, CDR1 is MDHEN and CDR2 SYDVKM. V was pared by 1 base and J by 2 bases, with 12 bases between. CDR3 protein: CASSLFGQGTGNTIYF. CDR3 nucleotide sequence: TGTGCCAGCAGTTTATTCGGGCAGGGGACTGGAAACACCATATATTTT.